This T cell receptor (beta chain) was profiled in a study of blood T cell repertoires in COVID-19. On the study more broadly: Samples of COVID-19 (acute and convalescent) were obtained from the United States, Italy and Spain. PBMCs, B-cell-depleted T cells, or T cells provided the cDNA or gDNA that made up the material.

Per the authors' pipeline: Amplification from reference gene primers served as the basis for estimated nucleated cell counts. Some clones are missing from TCRdb's copy, which holds only in-frame ones; the method was immunoSEQ multiplex PCR. D and trimming were read from the DNA, whereas the V and J calls and clone size are those reported in that table. Seen here are roughly 240,000 clones, 86% observed once, and the top ten hold less than 4.5%. Sample: peripheral blood. The source is a young man with active or convalescent COVID-19.

The CDR3 bases are TGTGCCAGCTCACAGGGGGCCCAAGAGACCCAGTACTTC. It translates to CASSQGAQETQYF. V usage is TRBV18 and J usage is TRBJ2-5, with 7 bases identical to TRBD1. J was trimmed by 1 base and V by 4 bases; bases with no gene match: 0. CDR1 is KGHSH, CDR2 LQKENI, per germline. CDR3 length: 13 residues.